The 30 T cell receptor beta chains presented below share a single source sample, sequenced in a study of blood T cells in healthy people across ages. A second PCR, run for about 6 to 11 cycles, used a sample-barcoded 5' primer plus a J-beta primer mix. TCRdb fed the 5' RACE reads into MiXCR, producing one record per CDR3 protein. The repertoire holds about 290,000 distinct CDR3 sequences, with 25% to 30% as singletons. The sample was blood. The receptors were sampled from a woman aged 70-85 years in good health.

For the CDR3, the DNA is TGTGCCAGCAGCCACCCTGGGACCGCAGAAGAGACCCAGTACTTC. Its translation: CASSHPGTAEETQYF. The chain recombines TRBV6-2 or TRBV6-3 with TRBJ2-5; D might be TRBD1 or TRBD2, each matching 5 bases. The germline V and J ends were trimmed by 6 bases and 3 bases, with 17 bases remaining between them. The germline gives CDR1 MNHEY, CDR2 SVGEGT. The CDR3 spans 15 residues.

The chain links TRBV20-1 to TRBJ1-1; 12 positions match TRBD1. CDR3 length equals 15 residues. Per germline, CDR1 DFQATT and CDR2 SNEGSKA (reference sequence). With 4 bases clipped from V and 1 base from J, the junction kept 4 bases outside the gene matches. CDR3 in amino acids: CSATGTGGRNTEAFF. Here the CDR3 DNA reads TGCAGTGCTACCGGGACAGGGGGCAGGAACACTGAAGCTTTCTTT.

The chain uses TRBV20-1 and TRBJ2-7; TRBD2 is a possible D gene (6 bases). V was cut by 6 bases and J by 4 bases, with 13 bases left in between. The CDR3 has 12 amino acids. Germline V gene lookup returns CDR1 DFQATT and CDR2 SNEGSKA (reference sequence). The CDR3 here is CSAGTRAYEQYF. The CDR3 DNA reads TGCAGTGCCGGGACTCGGGCGTACGAGCAGTACTTC.

This chain links TRBV4-3 with TRBJ1-4, with D uncertain. The V gene's germline CDR1 is LGHNA and CDR2 YSLEER. This CDR3 contains 16 residues. Between the trimmed V and J ends, which lost 1 base and 4 bases, there was a span of 13 bases. The CDR3 region is CASSQGSSRINEKLFF. The DNA of the CDR3 is TGCGCCAGCAGCCAAGGGTCCAGCCGAATTAATGAAAAACTGTTTTTT.

In its sample, this clonotype was seen a few times. V and J are TRBV29-1 and TRBJ2-1; 10 bases map to TRBD1. The CDR3 covers 14 residues. After removal of 4 bases from V and 8 bases from J, the junction contained 8 bases not matched to a gene. Looked up from germline, CDR1 is SQVTM and CDR2 is ANQGSEA. CDR3 in DNA: TGCAGCGTTGTAGGACAGGGGGGGGCGGATGAGCAGTTCTTC. This sequence encodes CSVVGQGGADEQFF.

This clonotype was observed a few times. The chain employs TRBV5-1 and TRBJ2-3; tentatively, D is TRBD1 or TRBD2 (5 bases each). In germline, CDR1 is SGHRS, CDR2 YFSETQ. The V and J ends lost 3 bases and 2 bases respectively, with 13 bases between them. The CDR3 extends over 15 amino acids. The CDR3 loop reads CASSYQGGHTDTQYF. As DNA, the CDR3 is TGCGCCAGCAGCTACCAGGGCGGGCACACAGATACGCAGTATTTT.

The chain uses TRBV20-1 and TRBJ2-3; D is perhaps TRBD1 (7 bases). Germline CDR1 is DFQATT and CDR2 is SNEGSKA (reference sequence). Between the trimmed V and J ends, which lost 3 bases and 4 bases, there was a span of 14 bases. This CDR3 is built from 14 residues. The CDR3 bases are TGCAGTGCTAGGGTCCAGGGGGGCCCAGATACGCAGTATTTT. This encodes CSARVQGGPDTQYF.

This clonotype was picked up a small number of times. The rearrangement links TRBV4-1 to TRBJ2-5; 7 nucleotides match TRBD1. Germline CDR1 MGHRA, CDR2 YSYEKL. The V gene end was trimmed by 4 bases and the J gene end by 3 bases; junction bases not matched to a gene: 5. CDR3 length equals 14 residues. CDR3 nucleotide sequence: TGCGCCAGCAGCCGCCCGGGACAGAAAGAGACCCAGTACTTC. This gives the protein CASSRPGQKETQYF.

With respect to this clonotype: A much larger clone differs by one base, so this may be a read error. The chain has TRBV20-1 and TRBJ2-1; no clear D. V was clipped by 0 bases and J by 1 base, with 10 bases between them. Germline loops: CDR1 DFQATT, CDR2 SNEGSKA (reference sequence). The CDR3 extends over 15 amino acids. CDR3 coding DNA: TGCAGTGCTAGAGAGGCAAGCCTTTCCTACAATGAGCAGTTCTTC. Protein sequence: CSAREASLSYNEQFF.

This clonotype has a single count. The gene calls are TRBV18 and TRBJ2-3, with 10 bases aligning to TRBD2. There are 15 residues in the CDR3. Germline assignment: CDR1 KGHSH and CDR2 LQKENI. The ends lost 3 bases at V and 5 bases at J; junction bases unmatched: 5. The DNA for the CDR3 is TGTGCCAGCTCACCTACTAGCGGGATAATAGATACGCAGTATTTT. It specifies CASSPTSGIIDTQYF.

This clonotype has just a few counts. The V call is TRBV19, the J call TRBJ1-1; D is unclear. The CDR3 loop spans 13 amino acids. The germline V and J ends were trimmed by 6 bases and 0 bases, with 8 bases remaining between them. Germline CDR1 and CDR2: LNHDA and SQIVND (reference sequence). For the CDR3, the DNA is TGTGCCAGTAGGGACCAAATGAACACTGAAGCTTTCTTT. Translating gives CASRDQMNTEAFF. The variable domain in full, with the rest retrieved from reference TRBV19 and TRBJ1-1, is DGGITQSPKYLFRKEGQNVTLSCEQNLNHDAMYWYRQDPGQGLRLIYYSQIVNDFQKGDIAEGYSVSREKKESFPLTVTSAQKNPTAFYLCASRDQMNTEAFFGQGTRLTVV.

This clonotype occurred a few times. This chain uses TRBV25-1 with TRBJ2-7; 8 bases are a match to TRBD1. There are 12 residues in the CDR3. Germline trimming cut 10 bases from V and 7 bases from J; bases unmatched to any gene: 9. CDR1 is MGHDK, CDR2 SYGVNS, per germline. The CDR3 sequence: CATTGGSREQYF. The CDR3 nucleotides are TGTGCCACCACAGGGGGGTCGAGGGAGCAGTACTTC.

In this sample, this clonotype turned up many times. V usage is TRBV10-3 and J usage is TRBJ1-2, with D unresolved. V lost 0 bases, J lost 4 bases, and 9 bases lay in between. Germline CDR1 and CDR2: ENHRY and SYGVKD. This CDR3 has 14 amino acids. The CDR3, as DNA: TGTGCCATCAGTGAGTCCGACCTAACCTATGGCTACACCTTC. Translated, it gives CAISESDLTYGYTF.

This clonotype was detected a few times. V and J are TRBV29-1 and TRBJ2-3, with TRBD1 identical over 7 bases. V was clipped by 3 bases and J by 6 bases; unmatched bases: 3. The CDR3 sequence is 12 residues long. Germline CDR1 is SQVTM and CDR2 is ANQGSEA. The CDR3 is CSVDEGADTQYF. CDR3 nucleotide sequence: TGCAGCGTTGATGAGGGGGCGGATACGCAGTATTTT.

The chain has TRBV3-1 and TRBJ2-7; tentatively, D is TRBD1 or TRBD2 (5 bases each). The CDR3 spans 17 residues. The V end lost 5 bases, the J end lost 3 bases, and 23 bases lay between the germline ends. Germline loops: CDR1 LGHDT, CDR2 YNNKEL (reference sequence). For the CDR3, the DNA is TGTGCCAGCAGCTTACAGAGCCACCGGGACGGCCTCTACGAGCAGTACTTC. Amino acid sequence: CASSLQSHRDGLYEQYF.

The chain recombines TRBV24-1 with TRBJ2-5; TRBD1 might be the D (5 bases). V lost 4 bases to trimming and J lost 5 bases, with 16 bases between them. CDR3 size: 15 residues. Germline CDR1 KGHDR, CDR2 SFDVKD. The CDR3 loop reads CATSDPSTPGETQYF. CDR3 in DNA: TGTGCCACCAGTGACCCTTCGACTCCAGGGGAGACCCAGTACTTC.

This chain connects TRBV7-3 to TRBJ2-2; TRBD1 might be the D (6 bases). V was trimmed by 5 bases and J by 3 bases, leaving 13 bases between them. Germline V gene data show CDR1 as SGHTA and CDR2 as FQGTGA. This CDR3 has 15 residues. As DNA, the CDR3 is TGTGCCAGCAGCCCCAGGGGAGCGGACACCGGGGAGCTGTTTTTT. Protein product: CASSPRGADTGELFF.

This chain joins TRBV29-1 and TRBJ2-1; possibly TRBD1 or TRBD2 for D (5 bases each). Trimming shortened V by 4 bases and J by 8 bases, and 18 bases separated the two germline ends. CDR3 size: 14 residues. Germline V gene lookup returns CDR1 SQVTM and CDR2 ANQGSEA. The CDR3 protein is CSVGAARVGDEQFF. The CDR3 DNA follows: TGCAGCGTTGGAGCGGCCAGGGTAGGCGATGAGCAGTTCTTC.

The chain has TRBV27 and TRBJ1-5; 9 nucleotides line up with TRBD1. The CDR3 has 15 amino acids. Germline-derived CDR1 and CDR2 are MNHEY and SMNVEV (reference sequence). J was trimmed by 6 bases and V by 6 bases; bases with no gene match: 9. CDR3 bases: TGTGCCAGCAGACAACAGGGGGCGCAGGGTCAGCCCCAGCATTTT. The encoded protein is CASRQQGAQGQPQHF.

The chain links TRBV6-1 to TRBJ1-1; unclear D gene. V was shortened by 7 bases and J by 1 base, with 10 bases between the two germline ends. This CDR3 spans 13 amino acids. Looked up from germline, CDR1 is MNHNS and CDR2 is SASEGT. CDR3 residues: CASTTGSNTEAFF. Written as DNA, the CDR3 is TGTGCCAGCACGACCGGGTCGAACACTGAAGCTTTCTTT.

This clonotype has more than one count but fewer than ten. This rearrangement joins TRBV12-3 or TRBV12-4 to TRBJ2-7, with TRBD2 identical over 9 bases. The CDR3 runs 16 residues. Trimming cost V 6 bases and J 2 bases; bases outside gene matches: 11. The CDR3 protein is CASSWSLLAGAYEQYF. The CDR3 coding sequence is TGTGCCAGCAGCTGGTCACTGTTAGCGGGAGCCTACGAGCAGTACTTC.

This clonotype was counted between two and nine times. V and J are TRBV20-1 and TRBJ2-5; TRBD2 agrees at 7 bases. The V and J ends lost 1 base and 1 base, in that order; junction bases with no gene match: 3. Germline-derived CDR1 and CDR2 are DFQATT and SNEGSKA (reference sequence). The CDR3 totals 14 residues. CDR3 sequence (DNA): TGCAGTGCTAGAGTGGGCGGGAGCCAAGAGACCCAGTACTTC. Its protein product is CSARVGGSQETQYF.

The genes are TRBV18 and TRBJ2-5; no definite D call. CDR3 length: 13 residues. Germline loops: CDR1 KGHSH, CDR2 LQKENI. Trimming took off 4 bases at V and 0 bases at J, with 6 bases between the two ends. The CDR3 spells CASSRGNQETQYF. CDR3 bases: TGTGCCAGCTCACGGGGTAACCAAGAGACCCAGTACTTC.

V usage is TRBV28 and J usage is TRBJ2-7; weak D call: TRBD2 (6 bases). The J call may be mistaken, given a closer DNA end match to TRBJ2-5. CDR3 length equals 13 residues. Germline CDR1 reads MDHEN; CDR2 reads SYDVKM. CDR3 sequence (DNA): TGTGCCAGCAGTTTGAACCACGGGGGGACCCAGTACTTC. It yields the protein CASSLNHGGTQYF.

Notes on this clonotype: A junction boundary mismatches the germline segment, possibly from a read error. V gene TRBV6-2 or TRBV6-3 combines with J gene TRBJ2-7; maybe TRBD1 (6 bases). The CDR3 length is 13 residues. CDR1 MNHEY and CDR2 SVGEGT come from the germline V gene. Here the CDR3 reads CASRPWDTEEQHF. The CDR3 DNA reads as TGTGCCAGCCGCCCCTGGGACACCGAGGAGCAGCACTTC.

This clonotype was seen a few times. The rearrangement uses TRBV7-4 and TRBJ1-4; tentative D call: TRBD1 (5 bases). V gave up 4 bases and J gave up 8 bases, with 17 bases separating them. Germline V gene sequence: CDR1 SGHVT, CDR2 SQSDAQ. This CDR3 has 15 amino acids. CDR3: CASSSWDLKEEKLFF. Written as DNA, the CDR3 is TGTGCCAGCAGCTCATGGGACCTGAAAGAGGAAAAACTGTTTTTT.

There are a few counts of this clonotype. This chain joins TRBV7-9 and TRBJ2-5; 7 nucleotides agree with TRBD2. The assigned J gene may be wrong: the sequence end matches TRBJ2-1 better. This CDR3 has 13 residues. The germline gives CDR1 SEHNR, CDR2 FQNEAQ (reference sequence). In nucleotides, the CDR3 is TGTGCCAGAGAAGGCGCTAGCGGAGGTGAGCAGTTCTTC. As protein: CAREGASGGEQFF.

On this clonotype itself: The junction and the germline gene differ at one end; a read error may be behind it. The chain employs TRBV18 and TRBJ2-1, with a possible D match to TRBD2 (5 bases). CDR1 and CDR2 from the germline V gene are KGHSH and LQKENI. This CDR3 spans 16 amino acids. In nucleotides, the CDR3 is TGTGCCAACTCATTCGGCGGGTATTCAGCCTACAATGAGCAGTTCTTC. Encoded protein: CANSFGGYSAYNEQFF.

With respect to this clonotype: At one end the junction does not follow the germline gene, possibly because of a read error. The chain combines TRBV7-8 with TRBJ1-1; D unclear. This CDR3 spans 13 amino acids. Germline V lookup: CDR1 SGHVS, CDR2 FQNEAQ. Here the CDR3 reads CASSVSQNTETFF. The CDR3, as DNA: TGTGCCAGCAGCGTTTCTCAGAACACTGAAACTTTCTTT.

In this sample, this clonotype turned up a few times. The gene calls are TRBV28 and TRBJ2-7, with a weak D call TRBD1 (6 bases). The CDR3 has 14 amino acids. The V end was cut by 7 bases, the J end by 4 bases, with 17 bases between. Germline V lookup: CDR1 MDHEN, CDR2 SYDVKM. CDR3 nucleotide sequence: TGTGCCAGCAATAAAGGGGGTTATGGTTACGAGCAGTACTTC. It is translated as CASNKGGYGYEQYF. The variable domain in full, completed from reference TRBV28 and TRBJ2-7, reads DVKVTQSSRYLVKRTGEKVFLECVQDMDHENMFWYRQDPGLGLRLIYFSYDVKMKEKGDIPEGYSVSREKKERFSLILESASTNQTSMYLCASNKGGYGYEQYFGPGTRLTVT.